This T cell receptor (beta chain) was identified in a study of control samples from healthy donors and cancer patients. CDR1 and CDR2 from the germline V gene are MGHRA and YSYEKL. V lost 3 bases to trimming and J lost 3 bases, with 18 bases between them. This CDR3 region has 16 residues. TCRdb's copy holds only in-frame clones and misses some; the assay was immunoSEQ multiplex PCR. The repertoire includes some 130,000 clones, 80% to 95% of them detected once, and around 5.4% sits in the top ten. This chain links TRBV4-1 with TRBJ2-7; perhaps D is TRBD1 or TRBD2 (6 bases each). This clonotype was sampled from a man aged 18 to 35 in good health. What was sequenced was blood. The CDR3 region is CASSHVLRGRNYEQYF. The CDR3 DNA follows: TGCGCCAGCAGCCATGTCCTCCGGGGGCGTAACTACGAGCAGTACTTC.